These T cell receptor beta chains were read from a single sample in a study of Graves' ophthalmopathy and Graves' hyperthyroidism. TCRdb reanalysed the multiplex PCR reads using MiXCR and keeps one entry per CDR3 protein. Found here are about 1.1 million distinct CDR3 sequences, about two fifths of them singletons; the top ten hold around 10%. Sequencing was done on a sample of peripheral blood or thyroid tissue (not recorded which). These receptors were collected from an adult man with Graves' hyperthyroidism. Each CDR3 is given without its conserved first and last residue. Each record gives: CDR3 protein, V gene, CDR3 length, D gene, clone size. A D gene is named only where the DNA matches it firmly. Clone size is shown for a subset of rows, as once, few, many or a class of expanded clone.

cdr3_aa: ASTGLAGGEETQY
v_call: TRBV6-1
cdr3_length: 13
d_call: TRBD2
clone_size: many

cdr3_aa: ASTHTGGYEQY
v_call: TRBV19
cdr3_length: 11
d_call: TRBD1
clone_size: few

cdr3_aa: ASSLEDQRQETQY
v_call: TRBV5-1
cdr3_length: 13
d_call: .
clone_size: few

cdr3_aa: ATSRDTGSGANVLT
v_call: TRBV15
cdr3_length: 14
d_call: .
clone_size: few

cdr3_aa: ASSLAGVSGETQY
v_call: TRBV5-6
cdr3_length: 13
d_call: .
clone_size: .

cdr3_aa: ASSLAWEGSVETQY
v_call: TRBV7-6
cdr3_length: 14
d_call: TRBD2
clone_size: .

cdr3_aa: SARDLVVGGQNSPLH
v_call: TRBV20-1
cdr3_length: 15
d_call: .
clone_size: many

cdr3_aa: ASSNGQGVQPQH
v_call: TRBV7-2
cdr3_length: 12
d_call: TRBD1
clone_size: few

cdr3_aa: ASSLGPGAEEKLF
v_call: TRBV5-1
cdr3_length: 13
d_call: .
clone_size: many

cdr3_aa: ASRQRTRSNTGELF
v_call: TRBV2
cdr3_length: 14
d_call: TRBD2
clone_size: many

cdr3_aa: AERTEYNSPLH
v_call: TRBV2
cdr3_length: 11
d_call: .
clone_size: many

cdr3_aa: VSSLDRAALGETQY
v_call: TRBV7-2
cdr3_length: 14
d_call: .
clone_size: .

cdr3_aa: ASSPGGESWDQQY
v_call: TRBV2
cdr3_length: 13
d_call: .
clone_size: .

cdr3_aa: ASTSSGGLTRTQY
v_call: TRBV12-3/TRBV12-4
cdr3_length: 13
d_call: TRBD2
clone_size: many

cdr3_aa: ASSFGGRASPNSPLH
v_call: TRBV7-9
cdr3_length: 15
d_call: .
clone_size: .

cdr3_aa: SARVRSNSNQPQH
v_call: TRBV20-1
cdr3_length: 13
d_call: .
clone_size: many

cdr3_aa: SARGGPGSGTYGYT
v_call: TRBV20-1
cdr3_length: 14
d_call: .
clone_size: .

cdr3_aa: ASKEDGLYGYT
v_call: TRBV2
cdr3_length: 11
d_call: .
clone_size: many

cdr3_aa: SVQTGLGYGYT
v_call: TRBV29-1
cdr3_length: 11
d_call: TRBD1
clone_size: .

cdr3_aa: AISDTVNSNQPQH
v_call: TRBV10-3
cdr3_length: 13
d_call: .
clone_size: .

cdr3_aa: SARTEPGPYSGNTIY
v_call: TRBV20-1
cdr3_length: 15
d_call: .
clone_size: many

cdr3_aa: ASSPGMGIQPQH
v_call: TRBV5-1
cdr3_length: 12
d_call: .
clone_size: .

cdr3_aa: ASSFVFGGNSYEQY
v_call: TRBV6-5
cdr3_length: 14
d_call: .
clone_size: few

cdr3_aa: SAPGQGDSPLH
v_call: TRBV20-1
cdr3_length: 11
d_call: TRBD1
clone_size: .

cdr3_aa: ASSPPGLAENNEQF
v_call: TRBV7-2
cdr3_length: 14
d_call: TRBD2
clone_size: .

cdr3_aa: SVDTGTGTYEQY
v_call: TRBV29-1
cdr3_length: 12
d_call: TRBD1
clone_size: few

cdr3_aa: ASSTGPQTTYEQY
v_call: TRBV5-4
cdr3_length: 13
d_call: .
clone_size: .

cdr3_aa: ATSSSGNTIY
v_call: TRBV15
cdr3_length: 10
d_call: .
clone_size: few

cdr3_aa: ASSPGTGYTIY
v_call: TRBV7-2
cdr3_length: 11
d_call: TRBD1
clone_size: many

cdr3_aa: ATSSGGLVGANVLT
v_call: TRBV15
cdr3_length: 14
d_call: .
clone_size: .

cdr3_aa: SASRQGFQPQH
v_call: TRBV20-1
cdr3_length: 11
d_call: TRBD1
clone_size: .

cdr3_aa: SVENPARGTGELF
v_call: TRBV29-1
cdr3_length: 13
d_call: .
clone_size: many

cdr3_aa: SVDYFDEQY
v_call: TRBV29-1
cdr3_length: 9
d_call: .
clone_size: .

cdr3_aa: ASSLEAGGGSGYT
v_call: TRBV5-1
cdr3_length: 13
d_call: TRBD1
clone_size: many

cdr3_aa: ASSGPEGSPLH
v_call: TRBV25-1
cdr3_length: 11
d_call: .
clone_size: few

cdr3_aa: ASSPGQGGTTQH
v_call: TRBV2
cdr3_length: 12
d_call: TRBD1
clone_size: .

cdr3_aa: ASSWTGTSGTYEQY
v_call: TRBV10-2
cdr3_length: 14
d_call: TRBD2
clone_size: .

cdr3_aa: SARWRGPPLH
v_call: TRBV20-1
cdr3_length: 10
d_call: TRBD1
clone_size: .

cdr3_aa: ASSEFGGFLGGNTEAF
v_call: TRBV25-1
cdr3_length: 16
d_call: .
clone_size: many

cdr3_aa: ASSLGAELF
v_call: TRBV12-3/TRBV12-4
cdr3_length: 9
d_call: .
clone_size: .

cdr3_aa: ATAGRDEQF
v_call: TRBV15
cdr3_length: 9
d_call: .
clone_size: many

cdr3_aa: SVVDLPYGYT
v_call: TRBV29-1
cdr3_length: 10
d_call: .
clone_size: many

cdr3_aa: ASSLGRAPSGEQY
v_call: TRBV5-1
cdr3_length: 13
d_call: .
clone_size: .

cdr3_aa: ASSLSLRWDRSSPLH
v_call: TRBV7-8
cdr3_length: 15
d_call: TRBD1
clone_size: .

cdr3_aa: ASRPTDRAGTQY
v_call: TRBV7-3
cdr3_length: 12
d_call: TRBD1
clone_size: .

cdr3_aa: ASSATWDTDYGYT
v_call: TRBV5-6
cdr3_length: 13
d_call: .
clone_size: .

cdr3_aa: ASDQVRAGANVLT
v_call: TRBV5-1
cdr3_length: 13
d_call: .
clone_size: many

cdr3_aa: ASSLVLGQNYYT
v_call: TRBV12-3/TRBV12-4
cdr3_length: 12
d_call: .
clone_size: .

cdr3_aa: ASGFLEGPGELF
v_call: TRBV12-5
cdr3_length: 12
d_call: .
clone_size: .

cdr3_aa: SARGGGNRTQY
v_call: TRBV20-1
cdr3_length: 11
d_call: TRBD2
clone_size: .

cdr3_aa: SARVNSYNSPLH
v_call: TRBV20-1
cdr3_length: 12
d_call: .
clone_size: .

cdr3_aa: ASSISGIPYEQY
v_call: TRBV7-9
cdr3_length: 12
d_call: TRBD2
clone_size: many

cdr3_aa: ASSPRRGLGTGELF
v_call: TRBV12-3/TRBV12-4
cdr3_length: 14
d_call: .
clone_size: few

cdr3_aa: ATSRVRHPPYGYT
v_call: TRBV15
cdr3_length: 13
d_call: .
clone_size: .

cdr3_aa: ASSIKQPGIANEKLF
v_call: TRBV7-9
cdr3_length: 15
d_call: .
clone_size: few